This TCR beta chain was sequenced during a study of blood T cell repertoires in COVID-19. Study as a whole: The United States, Italy and Spain were the sources of the acute and convalescent COVID-19 samples.

Per the original data handling: By means of reference gene primer amplification, nucleated cell counts were estimated. The data were produced by immunoSEQ multiplex PCR, yet TCRdb's version contains in-frame clones alone and is incomplete. Clonal size and the V and J genes are those of that table, whereas D and trimming came from the DNA. The sample lists around 120,000 clones, approximately 86% occurring once. In germline, CDR1 is MGHDK, CDR2 SYGVNS. The CDR3 is made up of 15 amino acids. Trimming removed 9 bases from V and 0 bases from J; junction bases left unmatched: 6. The sequencing sample was made of PBMCs or T cells enriched from blood (not recorded which). The receptor was derived from a woman in her forties or fifties who had recovered from COVID-19. The chain joins TRBV25-1 to TRBJ2-2; 8 nucleotides agree with TRBD1. The CDR3 bases are TGTGCCAGTACGCAGGGGGCAGCGAACACCGGGGAGCTGTTTTTT. Translated, it gives CASTQGAANTGELFF.